This T cell receptor (beta chain) was recorded in a study of CD8+ T cells in alopecia areata. Findings and limits, study-wide: Sequenced scalp T cells also include alphabeta T cells resident in normal skin. It was lesional scalp, especially alopecia totalis/universalis, that showed higher clonality than normal scalp.

The investigators collected lesional scalp punch biopsies and peripheral blood from alopecia areata patients. The sample holds a few counts of this clone. Its specificity is unknown. RNA, once extracted, was reverse transcribed into cDNA for use as the sequencing template. Libraries were prepared by immunoSEQ multiplex PCR; TCRdb keeps only in-frame clonotypes and omits some of them. The table shows around 140,000 clones, with more than 45% occurring only once. Germline V lookup: CDR1 SGHRS, CDR2 YFSETQ. The CDR3 is 15 amino acids. V was pared by 0 bases and J by 6 bases, with 7 bases of the junction left unmatched.

This TCR was sampled from a human donor with alopecia areata. V usage is TRBV5-1 and J usage is TRBJ2-7, with 9 nucleotides matching TRBD2. The sample consisted of CD4+ T cells sorted from blood. The CDR3: CASSLVASGTGEQYF. CDR3 in DNA: TGCGCCAGCAGCTTGGTGGCTAGCGGGACCGGCGAGCAGTACTTC.